This entry lists 24 T cell receptor beta chains sequenced from one sample in a study of control samples from healthy donors and cancer patients. The data were produced by immunoSEQ multiplex PCR, yet TCRdb's version contains in-frame clones alone and is incomplete. The data show 100,000 or so clones, roughly nine tenths seen once. The sequenced sample consisted of blood. These receptors came from a woman aged 25 to 39 in good health.

This clone was observed once. This chain links TRBV29-1 with TRBJ1-2; TRBD1 matches at 8 bases. This CDR3 is 13 amino acids long. The V gene's germline CDR1 is SQVTM and CDR2 ANQGSEA. Trimming removed 3 bases from V and 8 bases from J; junction bases left unmatched: 8. The CDR3 sequence: CSVDRGREDGYTF. As DNA, the CDR3 is TGCAGCGTTGACAGGGGGCGAGAAGACGGCTACACCTTC. Using reference TRBV29-1 and TRBJ1-2 for the parts outside the CDR3, the full variable domain is SAVISQKPSRDICQRGTSLTIQCQVDSQVTMMFWYRQQPGQSLTLIATANQGSEATYESGFVIDKFPISRPNLTFSTLTVSNMSPEDSSIYLCSVDRGREDGYTFGSGTRLTVV.

The gene calls are TRBV9 and TRBJ2-3; 9 nucleotides agree with TRBD2. Germline values: CDR1 SGDLS, CDR2 YYNGEE. This CDR3 has 15 amino acids. Unmatched junction bases numbered 6, after V lost 4 bases and J lost 3 bases. The CDR3 region has the DNA TGTGCCAGCAGCTTGGAAGGACTAGCGACAGATACGCAGTATTTT. Translation: CASSLEGLATDTQYF. Supplemented by reference TRBV9 and TRBJ2-3, the full variable domain reads DSGVTQTPKHLITATGQRVTLRCSPRSGDLSVYWYQQSLDQGLQFLIQYYNGEERAKGNILERFSAQQFPDLHSELNLSSLELGDSALYFCASSLEGLATDTQYFGPGTRLTVL.

The chain combines TRBV19 with TRBJ2-6, with 10 nucleotides matching TRBD1. Germline CDR1 reads LNHDA; CDR2 reads SQIVND (reference sequence). CDR3 length equals 18 residues. Trimming took 5 bases from V and 3 from J; bases not matched to a gene: 10. In DNA, the CDR3 is TGTGCCAGTAGTGGGGGACAGGGGCGCAGGAATGGGGCCAACGTCCTGACTTTC. Encoded protein: CASSGGQGRRNGANVLTF.

The V gene is TRBV7-9, the J gene TRBJ2-5, with 8 bases that match TRBD2. The CDR3 covers 16 residues. Germline CDR1 is SEHNR and CDR2 is FQNEAQ (reference sequence). The junction had 8 bases not matched to a gene; V was cut back by 5 bases and J by 0 bases. The CDR3 protein is CASSRGTGGNQETQYF. CDR3 nucleotides: TGTGCCAGCAGCCGAGGGACGGGGGGGAACCAAGAGACCCAGTACTTC.

The CDR3 coding sequence is TGTGCCAGTACCACATCTGGTTATGAAAAACTGTTTTTT. Translation: CASTTSGYEKLFF. The rearrangement uses TRBV19 and TRBJ1-4; D unresolved. This CDR3 has 13 amino acids. Per the germline V gene, CDR1 is LNHDA and CDR2 is SQIVND (reference sequence). The ends were cut back, 7 bases at V and 6 bases at J, with 12 bases in the middle.

The chain employs TRBV19 and TRBJ1-5; the D gene is possibly TRBD1 (5 bases). The CDR3 is 17 amino acids. The ends were cut back, 3 bases at V and 6 bases at J, with 21 bases in the middle. The germline V gene encodes CDR1 LNHDA and CDR2 SQIVND (reference sequence). The CDR3 nucleotides are TGTGCCAGTAGTATGGACACGGGCTTGGGTCATGCTCAGCCCCAGCATTTT. The encoded protein is CASSMDTGLGHAQPQHF.

This chain uses TRBV5-6 with TRBJ2-2; the match to TRBD2 covers 11 bases. CDR1 SGHDT and CDR2 YYEEEE come from the germline V gene. Unmatched junction bases numbered 8, after V lost 4 bases and J lost 6 bases. The CDR3 has 16 residues. This chain's CDR3 is CASSHKLAGVAGELFF. The CDR3 DNA is TGTGCCAGCAGCCATAAACTAGCGGGGGTGGCCGGGGAGCTGTTTTTT.

This chain joins TRBV11-2 and TRBJ1-6; D gene ambiguous. The CDR3 consists of 13 residues. The germline V and J ends were trimmed by 0 bases and 10 bases, with 7 bases remaining between them. Per germline, CDR1 SGHAT and CDR2 FQNNGV. CDR3 residues: CASSLDLRSPLHF. In nucleotides, the CDR3 is TGTGCCAGCAGCTTAGATCTGCGGTCACCCCTCCACTTT.

The chain joins TRBV4-2 to TRBJ2-7; tentatively, D is TRBD2 (5 bases). V was pared by 0 bases and J by 3 bases, with 12 bases between. The CDR3 loop spans 15 amino acids. Per the germline V gene, CDR1 is LGHNA and CDR2 is YNFKEQ. This chain's CDR3 is CASSQDSDLYYEQYF. The CDR3 nucleotides read TGTGCCAGCAGCCAAGATTCGGACTTATACTACGAGCAGTACTTC.

The chain couples TRBV3-1 (or the pseudogene TRBV3-2) to TRBJ2-2; TRBD1 is a possible D gene (6 bases). Deletions cut 8 bases from V and 5 bases from J, with 12 bases between. CDR3 size: 13 residues. CDR1 and CDR2 from the germline V gene are LGHDT and YNNKEL (reference sequence). The CDR3 sequence: CASRHGQTGELFF. The CDR3 DNA reads TGTGCCAGCCGACACGGACAGACCGGGGAGCTGTTTTTT.

This chain connects TRBV10-3 to TRBJ1-5; D unresolved. This CDR3 contains 15 residues. The germline V gene encodes CDR1 ENHRY and CDR2 SYGVKD. Trimming removed 2 bases at V and 6 bases at J, with 14 bases between. The CDR3 is CAISEGQLSGQPQHF. CDR3 DNA sequence: TGTGCCATCAGTGAGGGGCAGCTGTCGGGTCAGCCCCAGCATTTT.

The V and J genes are TRBV5-6 and TRBJ1-5; D is unresolved. The CDR3 is 14 amino acids. Germline lookup yields CDR1 SGHDT and CDR2 YYEEEE. The ends were cut back, 1 base at V and 2 bases at J, with 7 bases in the middle. In DNA, the CDR3 is TGTGCCAGCAGCTTGCGGAGCGGCAATCAGCCCCAGCATTTT. It specifies CASSLRSGNQPQHF.

V usage is TRBV7-9 and J usage is TRBJ1-3; a possible D gene is TRBD1 (5 bases). The V gene's germline CDR1 is SEHNR and CDR2 FQNEAQ (reference sequence). The V end was cut by 4 bases, the J end by 8 bases, with 24 bases between. The CDR3 runs 17 residues. CDR3 sequence reads: CASSSPRAPGLVDTIYF. The CDR3 DNA sequence: TGTGCCAGCAGCTCCCCCAGGGCCCCTGGTCTGGTTGACACCATATATTTT.

The chain links TRBV9 to TRBJ2-3; 8 bases line up with TRBD2. The CDR3 runs 15 residues. The V gene end was trimmed by 1 base and the J gene end by 1 base; junction bases not matched to a gene: 2. Germline CDR1 reads SGDLS; CDR2 reads YYNGEE. The CDR3 DNA follows: TGTGCCAGCAGCGTACCGGGACTAGGCACAGATACGCAGTATTTT. Residues: CASSVPGLGTDTQYF.

This clone occurred once. The chain is built from TRBV2 and TRBJ2-1; D might be TRBD2 (7 bases). The germline V and J ends were trimmed by 6 bases and 0 bases, with 9 bases remaining between them. The V gene's germline CDR1 is SNHLY and CDR2 FYNNEI. The length of the CDR3 is 14 residues. As DNA, the CDR3 is TGTGCCAGCAGGAGGGGGGGCTCCTACAATGAGCAGTTCTTC. It translates to CASRRGGSYNEQFF.

V gene TRBV10-3 combines with J gene TRBJ1-2, with 8 bases identical to TRBD1. Germline V gene sequence: CDR1 ENHRY, CDR2 SYGVKD. The CDR3 contains 12 residues. J was trimmed by 5 bases and V by 6 bases; bases with no gene match: 2. The CDR3 DNA is TGTGCCATCAGACGGACAGGGTATGGCTACACCTTC. It codes for CAIRRTGYGYTF.

V usage is TRBV10-1 and J usage is TRBJ2-3; the D call may be TRBD1 or TRBD2 (7 bases each). Germline CDR1 and CDR2: WNHNN and SYGVQD (reference sequence). V was clipped by 3 bases and J by 6 bases, with 13 bases between them. This CDR3 is built from 14 residues. DNA for the CDR3: TGCGCCAGCAGTGATGGGGGGGGACAGGATACGCAGTATTTT. Protein sequence: CASSDGGGQDTQYF.

The chain couples TRBV6-5 to TRBJ2-2; D is ambiguous. Per germline, CDR1 MNHEY and CDR2 SVGAGI. Trimming cost V 6 bases and J 0 bases, with 11 bases left between them. CDR3 length: 15 residues. The CDR3: CASRHDFSNTGELFF. The CDR3 nucleotides are TGTGCCAGCAGACACGACTTCTCGAACACCGGGGAGCTGTTTTTT.

This chain connects TRBV20-1 to TRBJ2-7; 8 nucleotides match TRBD1. The CDR3 totals 14 residues. Germline V gene data show CDR1 as DFQATT and CDR2 as SNEGSKA (reference sequence). V shed 3 bases, J shed 2 bases, and the junction held 6 bases outside the gene matches. CDR3 region: CSASTGTGAYEQYF. The DNA for the CDR3 is TGCAGTGCTAGTACCGGGACAGGAGCCTACGAGCAGTACTTC.

The V call is TRBV6-5, the J call TRBJ1-1; D is perhaps TRBD1 (5 bases). CDR3 length: 12 amino acids. The V gene lost 6 bases and the J gene lost 8 bases, with 13 bases spanning the gap. Germline V lookup: CDR1 MNHEY, CDR2 SVGAGI. The CDR3 coding sequence is TGTGCCAGCAGCCACGGGACTCCAGAAGCTTTCTTT. Protein product: CASSHGTPEAFF.

This chain links TRBV28 with TRBJ2-1, with D maybe TRBD2 (6 bases). CDR1 and CDR2 from the germline V gene are MDHEN and SYDVKM. The V end was cut by 2 bases, the J end by 6 bases, with 8 bases between. This CDR3 comprises 13 residues. The CDR3 DNA reads TGTGCCAGCAGTTTAGGAGGGATCAATGAGCAGTTCTTC. Its protein is CASSLGGINEQFF.

This chain uses TRBV7-2 with TRBJ1-5, with 7 bases aligning to TRBD1. Trimming removed 5 bases from V and 3 bases from J; junction bases left unmatched: 7. This CDR3 has 15 amino acids. The germline V gene has CDR1 SGHTA and CDR2 FQGNSA. The DNA for the CDR3 is TGTGCCAGCAGCCCCAAACAGGGGTTCAATCAGCCCCAGCATTTT. Translating gives CASSPKQGFNQPQHF.

The V gene is TRBV27, the J gene TRBJ2-5; 11 nucleotides align to TRBD1. The CDR3 sequence is 17 residues long. Germline trimming cut 1 base from V and 1 base from J; bases unmatched to any gene: 5. Germline-derived CDR1 and CDR2 are MNHEY and SMNVEV (reference sequence). CDR3 sequence reads: CASSLWAGTGGQETQYF. The CDR3, as DNA: TGTGCCAGCAGTTTATGGGCGGGGACAGGGGGCCAAGAGACCCAGTACTTC.

This clone was recorded once. This rearrangement joins TRBV19 to TRBJ1-2; D remains ambiguous. CDR1 and CDR2 (germline): LNHDA, SQIVND (reference sequence). CDR3 size: 13 residues. Trimming shortened V by 7 bases and J by 1 base, and 10 bases separated the two germline ends. As DNA, the CDR3 is TGTGCCAGTACTTTACAGAGTAACTATGGCTACACCTTC. The encoded protein is CASTLQSNYGYTF.